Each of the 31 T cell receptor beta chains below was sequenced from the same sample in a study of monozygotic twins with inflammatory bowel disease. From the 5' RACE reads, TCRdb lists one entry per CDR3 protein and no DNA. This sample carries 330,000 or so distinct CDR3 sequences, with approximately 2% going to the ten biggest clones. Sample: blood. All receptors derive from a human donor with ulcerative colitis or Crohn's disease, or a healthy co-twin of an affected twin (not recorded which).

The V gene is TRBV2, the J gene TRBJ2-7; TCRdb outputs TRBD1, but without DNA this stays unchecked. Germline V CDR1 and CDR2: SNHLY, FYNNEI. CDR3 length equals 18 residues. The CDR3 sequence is CASSETVPGQGQPYEQYF.

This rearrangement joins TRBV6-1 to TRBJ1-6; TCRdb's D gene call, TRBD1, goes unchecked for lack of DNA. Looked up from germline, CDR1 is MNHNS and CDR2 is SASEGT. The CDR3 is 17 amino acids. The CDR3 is CASSEALPGSGNSPLHF.

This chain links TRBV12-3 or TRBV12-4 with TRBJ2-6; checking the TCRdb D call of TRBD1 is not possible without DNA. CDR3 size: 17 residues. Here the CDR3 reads CASSGRGQGPGANVLTF.

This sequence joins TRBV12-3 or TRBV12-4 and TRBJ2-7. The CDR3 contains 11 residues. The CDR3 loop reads CASSSLYEQYF.

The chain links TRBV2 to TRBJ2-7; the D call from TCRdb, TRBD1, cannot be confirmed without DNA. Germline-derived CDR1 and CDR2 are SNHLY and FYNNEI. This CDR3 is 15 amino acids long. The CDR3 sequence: CASSPEPGQVYEQYF.

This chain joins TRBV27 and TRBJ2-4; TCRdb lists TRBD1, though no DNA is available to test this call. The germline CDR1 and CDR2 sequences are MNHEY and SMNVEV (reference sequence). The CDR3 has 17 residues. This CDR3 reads CASSYQGQFQAKNIQYF.

The CDR3: CASSSRQGVYEQYF. This rearrangement joins TRBV28 to TRBJ2-7; TCRdb gives TRBD1 as the D gene, but with no DNA this cannot be confirmed. The CDR3 covers 14 residues. The germline CDR1 and CDR2 sequences are MDHEN and SYDVKM.

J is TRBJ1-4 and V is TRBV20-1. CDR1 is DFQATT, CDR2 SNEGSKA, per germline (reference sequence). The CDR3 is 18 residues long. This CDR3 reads CSARDQADFSATNEKLFF.

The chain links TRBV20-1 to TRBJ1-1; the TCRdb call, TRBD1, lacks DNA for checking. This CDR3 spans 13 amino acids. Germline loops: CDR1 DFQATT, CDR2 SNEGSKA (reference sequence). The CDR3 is CSAEGQTNTEAFF.

The chain's CDR3 is CASSRIPRGANVLTF. V and J are TRBV5-1 and TRBJ2-6; TCRdb's D call of TRBD1 is untestable without DNA. This CDR3 contains 15 residues. CDR1 and CDR2 (germline): SGHRS, YFSETQ.

The CDR3 loop reads CASSPTPDRGDTGELFF. V and J are TRBV5-1 and TRBJ2-2; the D call of TRBD1 rests on TCRdb alone, since no DNA is present to check it. CDR1 is SGHRS, CDR2 YFSETQ, per germline. The CDR3 runs to 17 residues.

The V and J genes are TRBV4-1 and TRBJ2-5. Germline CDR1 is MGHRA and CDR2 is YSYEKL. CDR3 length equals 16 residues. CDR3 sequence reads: CASSQGKLLSGETQYF.

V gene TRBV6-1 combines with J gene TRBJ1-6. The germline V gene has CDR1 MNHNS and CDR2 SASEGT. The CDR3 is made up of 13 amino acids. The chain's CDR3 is CASGSSYNSPLHF.

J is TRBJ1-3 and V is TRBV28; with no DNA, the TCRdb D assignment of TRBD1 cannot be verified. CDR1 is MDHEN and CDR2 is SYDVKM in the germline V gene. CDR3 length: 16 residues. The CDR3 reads CASRRDRVISGNTIYF.

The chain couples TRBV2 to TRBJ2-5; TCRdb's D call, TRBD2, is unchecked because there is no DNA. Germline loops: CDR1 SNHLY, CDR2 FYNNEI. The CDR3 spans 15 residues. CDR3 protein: CASSGLAGVQETQYF.

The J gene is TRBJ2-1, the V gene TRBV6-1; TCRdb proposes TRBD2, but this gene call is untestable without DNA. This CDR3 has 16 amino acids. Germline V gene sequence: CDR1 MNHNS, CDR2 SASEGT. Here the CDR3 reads CASTIIAGAPDNEQFF.

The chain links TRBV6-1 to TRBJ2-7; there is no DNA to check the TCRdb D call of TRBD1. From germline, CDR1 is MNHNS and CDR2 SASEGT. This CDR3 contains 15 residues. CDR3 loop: CASRATGRGVYEQYF.

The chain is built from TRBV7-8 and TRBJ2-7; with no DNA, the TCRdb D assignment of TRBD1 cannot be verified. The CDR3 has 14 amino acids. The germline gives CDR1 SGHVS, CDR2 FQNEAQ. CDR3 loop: CASSSLQGVIEQYF.

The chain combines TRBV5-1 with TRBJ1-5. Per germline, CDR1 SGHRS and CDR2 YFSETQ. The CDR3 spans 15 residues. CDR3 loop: CASSFEGMSNQPQHF.

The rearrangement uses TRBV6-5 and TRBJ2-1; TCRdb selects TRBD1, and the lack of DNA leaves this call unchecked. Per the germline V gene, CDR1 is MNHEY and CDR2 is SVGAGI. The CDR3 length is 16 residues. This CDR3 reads CASSYSRGTGYNEQFF.

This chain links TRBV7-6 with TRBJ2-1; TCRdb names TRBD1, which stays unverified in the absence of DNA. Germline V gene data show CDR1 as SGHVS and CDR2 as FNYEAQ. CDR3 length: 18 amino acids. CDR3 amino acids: CASSLGWTGPLNYNEQFF.

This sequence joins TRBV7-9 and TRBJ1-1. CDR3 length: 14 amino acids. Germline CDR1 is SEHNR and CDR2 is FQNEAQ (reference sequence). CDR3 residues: CASSSPVNPPTAFF.

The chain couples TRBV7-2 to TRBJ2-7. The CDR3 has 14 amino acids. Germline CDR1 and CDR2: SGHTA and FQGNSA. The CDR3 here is CASSFALGPYEQYF.

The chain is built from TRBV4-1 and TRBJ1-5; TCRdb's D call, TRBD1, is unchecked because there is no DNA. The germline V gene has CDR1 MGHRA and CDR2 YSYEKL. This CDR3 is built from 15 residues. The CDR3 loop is CASSRDGFPNQPQHF.

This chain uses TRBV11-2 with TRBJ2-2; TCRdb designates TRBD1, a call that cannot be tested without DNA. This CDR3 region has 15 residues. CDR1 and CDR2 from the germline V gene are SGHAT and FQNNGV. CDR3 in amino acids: CASSLAGRGAGELFF.

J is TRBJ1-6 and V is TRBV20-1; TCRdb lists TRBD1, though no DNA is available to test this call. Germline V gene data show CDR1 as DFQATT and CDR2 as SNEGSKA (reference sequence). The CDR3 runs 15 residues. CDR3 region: CSAARTGLSNSPLHF.

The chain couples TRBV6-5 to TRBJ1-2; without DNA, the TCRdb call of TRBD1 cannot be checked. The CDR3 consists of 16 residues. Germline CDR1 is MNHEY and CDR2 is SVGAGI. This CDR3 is CASSYEGRKGGSGYTF.

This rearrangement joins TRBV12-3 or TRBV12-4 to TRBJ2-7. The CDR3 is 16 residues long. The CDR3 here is CASSLGRTGATEEQYF.

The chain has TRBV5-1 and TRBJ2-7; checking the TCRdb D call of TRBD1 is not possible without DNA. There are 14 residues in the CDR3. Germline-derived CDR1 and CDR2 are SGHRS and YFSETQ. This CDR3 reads CASSTTGGAFEQYF.

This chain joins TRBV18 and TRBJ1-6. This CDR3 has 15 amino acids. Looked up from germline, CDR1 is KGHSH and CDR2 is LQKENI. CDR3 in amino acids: CASSPGQSLNSPLHF.

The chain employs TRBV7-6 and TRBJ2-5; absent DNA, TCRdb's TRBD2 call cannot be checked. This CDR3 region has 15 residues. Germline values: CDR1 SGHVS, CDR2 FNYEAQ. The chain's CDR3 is CASSLNWEAQETQYF.